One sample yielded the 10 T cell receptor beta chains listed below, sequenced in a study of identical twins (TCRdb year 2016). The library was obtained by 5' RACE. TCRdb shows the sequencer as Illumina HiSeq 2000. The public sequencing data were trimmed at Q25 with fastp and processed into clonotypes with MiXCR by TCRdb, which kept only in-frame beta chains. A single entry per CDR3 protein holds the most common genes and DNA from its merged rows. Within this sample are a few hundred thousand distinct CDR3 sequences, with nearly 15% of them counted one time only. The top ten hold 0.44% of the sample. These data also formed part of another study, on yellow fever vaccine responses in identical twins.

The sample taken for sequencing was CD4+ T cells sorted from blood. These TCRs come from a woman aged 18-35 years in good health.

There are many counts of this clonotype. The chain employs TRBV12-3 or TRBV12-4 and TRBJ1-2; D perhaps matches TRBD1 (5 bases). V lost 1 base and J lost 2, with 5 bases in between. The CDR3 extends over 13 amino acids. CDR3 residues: CASSLGGNYGYTF. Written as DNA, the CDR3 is TGTGCCAGCAGTTTAGGGGGGAACTATGGCTACACCTTC.

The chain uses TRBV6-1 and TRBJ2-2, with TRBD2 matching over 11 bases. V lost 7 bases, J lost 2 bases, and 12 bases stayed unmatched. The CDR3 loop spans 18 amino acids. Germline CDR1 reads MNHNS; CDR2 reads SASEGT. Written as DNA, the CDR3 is TGTGCCAGCACCATATTTTTTGGACTAGCGGGTAACACCGGGGAGCTGTTTTTT. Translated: CASTIFFGLAGNTGELFF.

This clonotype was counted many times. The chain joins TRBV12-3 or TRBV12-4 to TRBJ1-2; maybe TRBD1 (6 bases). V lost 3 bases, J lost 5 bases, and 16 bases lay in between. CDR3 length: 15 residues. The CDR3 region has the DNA TGTGCCAGCAGTTTTGGATGGACAGACCAGTATGGCTACACCTTC. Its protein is CASSFGWTDQYGYTF.

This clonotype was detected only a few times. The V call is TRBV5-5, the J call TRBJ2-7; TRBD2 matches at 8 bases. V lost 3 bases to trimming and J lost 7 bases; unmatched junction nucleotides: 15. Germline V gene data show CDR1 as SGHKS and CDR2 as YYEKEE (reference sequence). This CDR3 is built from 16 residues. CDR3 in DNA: TGTGCCAGCAGCTCGACCACTAGCGGTCCCCAGGGAGAGCAGTACTTC. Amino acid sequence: CASSSTTSGPQGEQYF.

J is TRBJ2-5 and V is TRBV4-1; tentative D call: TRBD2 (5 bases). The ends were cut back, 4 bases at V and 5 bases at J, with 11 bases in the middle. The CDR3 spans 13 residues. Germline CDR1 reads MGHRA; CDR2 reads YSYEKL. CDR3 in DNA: TGCGCCAGCAGCCGTATGGGGAGCGAGACCCAGTACTTC. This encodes CASSRMGSETQYF.

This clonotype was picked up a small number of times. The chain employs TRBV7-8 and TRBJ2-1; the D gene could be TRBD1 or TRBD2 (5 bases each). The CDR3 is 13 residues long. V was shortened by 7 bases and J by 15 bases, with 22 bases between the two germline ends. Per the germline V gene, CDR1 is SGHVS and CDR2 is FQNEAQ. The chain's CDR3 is CASNQLGTQGWFF. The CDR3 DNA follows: TGTGCCAGCAACCAGTTGGGGACCCAGGGTTGGTTCTTC.

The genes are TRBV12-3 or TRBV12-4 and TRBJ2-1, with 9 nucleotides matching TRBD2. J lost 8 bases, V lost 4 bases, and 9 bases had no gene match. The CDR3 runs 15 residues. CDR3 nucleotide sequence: TGTGCCAGCAGTTCCCTAGCGGGATCAGAATATGAGCAGTTCTTC. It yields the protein CASSSLAGSEYEQFF.

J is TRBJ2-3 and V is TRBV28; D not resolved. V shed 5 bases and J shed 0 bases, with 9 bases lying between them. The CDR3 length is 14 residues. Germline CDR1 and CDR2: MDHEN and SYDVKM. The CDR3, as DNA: TGTGCCAGCAGTCCCGGAGATAGCACAGATACGCAGTATTTT. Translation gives CASSPGDSTDTQYF.

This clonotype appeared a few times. CDR3: CASSLAGLQDDTQYF. Written as DNA, the CDR3 is TGTGCCAGCAGTTTAGCGGGCTTACAGGACGATACGCAGTATTTT. The chain recombines TRBV28 with TRBJ2-3; D possibly matches TRBD1 or TRBD2 (5 bases each). CDR3 length equals 15 residues. Germline lookup yields CDR1 MDHEN and CDR2 SYDVKM. The germline V and J ends were trimmed by 2 bases and 6 bases, with 15 bases remaining between them.

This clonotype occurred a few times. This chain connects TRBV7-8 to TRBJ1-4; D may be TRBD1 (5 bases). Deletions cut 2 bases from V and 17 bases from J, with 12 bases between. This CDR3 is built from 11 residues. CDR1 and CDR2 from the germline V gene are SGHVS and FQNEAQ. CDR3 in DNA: TGTGCCAGCAGCTTAACGGGACTCCTATTTTTT. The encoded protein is CASSLTGLLFF.